The 25 T cell receptor beta chains below were found in one sample sequenced in a study of graft-versus-host responses after intestinal transplantation. Profiled with immunoSEQ multiplex PCR; TCRdb holds only in-frame clones, not every one. This sample yields nearly 100,000 clones, of which 80% to 95% are seen a single time; 15% to 20% belongs to the top ten. Sequencing used PBMCs, obtained about 460 days after intestinal transplant. These receptors were taken from a human patient who received an intestinal transplant, so some T cells may come from the graft donor.

CDR3 in DNA: TGTGCCAGTAGTATTAGGTCCGCGGCTTTCTTT. Protein product: CASSIRSAAFF. The chain has TRBV19 and TRBJ1-1; no firm D call. The length of the CDR3 is 11 residues. Between the trimmed V and J ends, which lost 3 bases and 11 bases, there was a span of 10 bases. Germline CDR1 reads LNHDA; CDR2 reads SQIVND (reference sequence).

The chain combines TRBV23-1 with TRBJ2-3; 7 bases are shared with TRBD1. TRBV23-1 is placed among ORFs of uncertain function. With V trimmed by 8 bases and J by 5 bases, 16 bases remained unmatched. The CDR3 spans 16 residues. This CDR3 reads CASRKQKGANGDTQYF. The CDR3 nucleotides read TGCGCCAGCCGAAAACAGAAGGGGGCTAACGGAGATACGCAGTATTTT.

The rearrangement uses TRBV7-9 and TRBJ1-1; D uncertain. The V gene lost 5 bases and the J gene lost 0 bases, with 7 bases spanning the gap. The CDR3 length is 13 residues. CDR1 is SEHNR, CDR2 FQNEAQ, per germline (reference sequence). This CDR3 reads CASSVEVNTEAFF. Written as DNA, the CDR3 is TGTGCCAGCAGCGTGGAGGTGAACACTGAAGCTTTCTTT.

This clone appeared once. The rearrangement joins TRBV19 to TRBJ2-5; 7 nucleotides align to TRBD2. Losses at the gene ends were 5 bases for V and 2 bases for J; bases not matched to a gene: 5. The CDR3 contains 14 residues. CDR1 and CDR2 (germline): LNHDA, SQIVND (reference sequence). The CDR3 sequence is CASSSPGGQETQYF. The CDR3 DNA is TGTGCCAGTAGTTCTCCGGGGGGACAAGAGACCCAGTACTTC.

As concerns this clone: The same CDR3 arises from other DNA sequences in this sample as well. This chain uses TRBV6-5 with TRBJ2-7, with 8 bases lining up with TRBD1. The CDR3 extends over 16 amino acids. Germline trimming cut 0 bases from V and 4 bases from J; bases unmatched to any gene: 8. The germline V gene has CDR1 MNHEY and CDR2 SVGAGI. This chain's CDR3 is CASSYSPSDRVYEQYF. The CDR3 DNA sequence: TGTGCCAGCAGTTACTCGCCCTCGGACAGGGTGTACGAGCAGTACTTC.

The chain employs TRBV30 and TRBJ1-3, with 9 bases that match TRBD1. CDR3 size: 14 residues. The J segment lost 8 bases and the V segment lost 2 bases, leaving 7 bases of the junction unmatched. CDR1 is GTSNPN and CDR2 is SVGIG in the germline V gene (reference sequence). CDR3 nucleotide sequence: TGTGCCTGGAGTCTCGGACAGGGGCTGGACACCATATATTTT. Its translation is CAWSLGQGLDTIYF.

This chain connects TRBV15 to TRBJ2-1; unclear D gene. The ends were cut back, 0 bases at V and 9 bases at J, with 12 bases in the middle. The CDR3 totals 14 residues. Germline V lookup: CDR1 LNHNV, CDR2 YYDKDF (reference sequence). The CDR3, as DNA: TGTGCCACCAGCAGAGATGTGGGAATGGGTGAGCAGTTCTTC. It is translated as CATSRDVGMGEQFF.

This clone was counted only a few times. The chain couples TRBV7-3 to TRBJ1-6, with D perhaps TRBD1 (6 bases). Per germline, CDR1 SGHTA and CDR2 FQGTGA. The CDR3 covers 17 residues. V was shortened by 2 bases and J by 7 bases, with 18 bases between the two germline ends. CDR3 bases: TGTGCCAGCAGCTTATACCCTGTACAGGGAGGCAATTCACCCCTCCACTTT. It is translated as CASSLYPVQGGNSPLHF.

The chain is built from TRBV5-1 and TRBJ1-1, with a possible D match to TRBD1 (6 bases). Trimming cost V 3 bases and J 1 base, with 7 bases left between them. Germline CDR1 is SGHRS and CDR2 is YFSETQ. The CDR3 is 13 residues long. CDR3 coding DNA: TGCGCCAGCAGCTGGGGACAGAACACTGAAGCTTTCTTT. It encodes CASSWGQNTEAFF.

This chain links TRBV18 with TRBJ2-5; no clear D. The CDR3 length is 14 residues. The germline CDR1 and CDR2 sequences are KGHSH and LQKENI. V was clipped by 2 bases and J by 3 bases, with 10 bases between them. CDR3 residues: CASSPFVQKETQYF. The CDR3 DNA follows: TGTGCCAGCTCACCATTTGTGCAGAAAGAGACCCAGTACTTC.

This chain connects TRBV5-4 to TRBJ2-2; D is perhaps TRBD2 (5 bases). The V end lost 4 bases, the J end lost 3 bases, and 13 bases lay between the germline ends. CDR1 and CDR2 from the germline V gene are SGHNT and YYREEE (reference sequence). The CDR3 is made up of 15 amino acids. The DNA of the CDR3 is TGTGCCAGCAGCCCCAGCCGGGGTGACACCGGGGAGCTGTTTTTT. This sequence encodes CASSPSRGDTGELFF.

The chain joins TRBV29-1 to TRBJ2-5; 8 nucleotides align to TRBD2. The CDR3 is 15 residues long. V lost 2 bases, J lost 5 bases, and 10 bases stayed unmatched. Germline-derived CDR1 and CDR2 are SQVTM and ANQGSEA. The CDR3 DNA sequence: TGCAGCGTTGAATTTATTCTAGCGGGCGACGAGACCCAGTACTTC. Translating it yields CSVEFILAGDETQYF.

The gene calls are TRBV29-1 and TRBJ1-2; 7 nucleotides agree with TRBD1. The germline CDR1 and CDR2 sequences are SQVTM and ANQGSEA. V was clipped by 5 bases and J by 4 bases; unmatched bases: 16. The length of the CDR3 is 16 residues. The CDR3 sequence: CSVPTGTQRDSYGYTF. The CDR3 DNA sequence: TGCAGCGTTCCGACAGGGACCCAACGGGATAGCTATGGCTACACCTTC. Variable domain in full (rest from reference TRBV29-1 and TRBJ1-2): SAVISQKPSRDICQRGTSLTIQCQVDSQVTMMFWYRQQPGQSLTLIATANQGSEATYESGFVIDKFPISRPNLTFSTLTVSNMSPEDSSIYLCSVPTGTQRDSYGYTFGSGTRLTVV.

V gene TRBV11-2 combines with J gene TRBJ2-3; TRBD2 might be the D (7 bases). CDR3 size: 15 residues. CDR1 is SGHAT, CDR2 FQNNGV, per germline. Trimming took 4 bases from V and 4 from J, leaving 15 bases between them. The CDR3 DNA reads TGTGCCAGCAGCTCTAGGGGGGGGATAGCAGATACGCAGTATTTT. This sequence encodes CASSSRGGIADTQYF.

The chain links TRBV5-1 to TRBJ2-3, with D hard to call. Looked up from germline, CDR1 is SGHRS and CDR2 is YFSETQ. There are 15 residues in the CDR3. With 0 bases removed from V and 1 base from J, the gap between germline ends came to 9 bases. The CDR3 DNA reads as TGCGCCAGCAGCTTGGGTGGATTAGGCACAGATACGCAGTATTTT. Translation: CASSLGGLGTDTQYF.

The chain combines TRBV6-1 with TRBJ2-7, with a weak D call TRBD2 (6 bases). The CDR3 consists of 15 residues. V lost 4 bases and J 2 bases, leaving 15 bases between the germline ends. CDR1 MNHNS and CDR2 SASEGT come from the germline V gene. DNA for the CDR3: TGTGCCAGCAGTGTCGGATGGGGGGTTCCCTACGAGCAGTACTTC. As protein: CASSVGWGVPYEQYF.

V and J are TRBV7-8 and TRBJ2-3; 14 bases agree with TRBD2. CDR1 and CDR2 from the germline V gene are SGHVS and FQNEAQ. The CDR3 spans 21 residues. V lost 5 bases and J lost 7; bases outside the gene matches: 23. CDR3 DNA sequence: TGTGCCAGCAGCAAACAGACAGGGATCGGGACTAGCGGGGGCGACGTATATACGCAGTATTTT. Residues: CASSKQTGIGTSGGDVYTQYF.

The J gene is TRBJ1-4, the V gene TRBV12-5; D remains ambiguous. The germline V gene encodes CDR1 LGHNT and CDR2 FRNRAP. Trimming removed 4 bases at V and 8 bases at J, with 11 bases between. The length of the CDR3 is 13 residues. Here the CDR3 reads CASGSHPGEKLFF. The CDR3 nucleotides read TGTGCTAGTGGTTCCCACCCCGGGGAAAAACTGTTTTTT. Looking up the rest from reference TRBV12-5 and TRBJ1-4 gives the full variable domain: DARVTQTPRHKVTEMGQEVTMRCQPILGHNTVFWYRQTMMQGLELLAYFRNRAPLDDSGMPKDRFSAEMPDATLATLKIQPSEPRDSAVYFCASGSHPGEKLFFGSGTQLSVL.

Comment on this clone: Other DNA sequences in this sample translate to the same CDR3. The rearrangement uses TRBV18 and TRBJ2-7; D is ambiguous. V shed 6 bases and J shed 0 bases, with 15 bases lying between them. CDR3 length: 15 residues. Germline CDR1 KGHSH, CDR2 LQKENI. The CDR3: CASSPGPKGSYEQYF. Here the CDR3 DNA reads TGTGCCAGCTCCCCCGGGCCCAAGGGCTCCTACGAGCAGTACTTC.

This chain connects TRBV6-5 to TRBJ2-5; D gene ambiguous. The end of the DNA aligns better with TRBJ2-7, so the J call may be wrong. Germline CDR1 MNHEY, CDR2 SVGAGI. The CDR3 totals 13 residues. CDR3 loop: CASSRDGTYEQYF. The CDR3, as DNA: TGTGCCAGCAGCCGCGACGGAACCTACGAGCAGTACTTC.

The gene calls are TRBV9 and TRBJ2-5; the match to TRBD2 covers 14 bases. The length of the CDR3 is 17 residues. Germline CDR1 and CDR2: SGDLS and YYNGEE. J gave up 3 bases and V 4 bases, and 8 bases lay outside the gene matches. The CDR3 DNA reads TGTGCCAGCAGCCCACGGACTAGCGGGGGGAATGAAGAGACCCAGTACTTC. This encodes CASSPRTSGGNEETQYF.

This chain links TRBV29-1 with TRBJ1-5; possibly TRBD1 for D (5 bases). V was pared by 7 bases and J by 4 bases, with 11 bases between. The CDR3 has 12 residues. Germline CDR1 reads SQVTM; CDR2 reads ANQGSEA. Written as DNA, the CDR3 is TGCAGCGCCCTGACAGATAATCAGCCCCAGCATTTT. Encoded protein: CSALTDNQPQHF.

The CDR3 DNA sequence: TGCGCCAGCAGCTTCAGGGGTTACGCATCTGACACTGAAGCTTTCTTT. This codes for CASSFRGYASDTEAFF. The rearrangement uses TRBV5-1 and TRBJ1-1, with D possibly TRBD1 on 6 matching bases. Germline V gives CDR1 SGHRS, CDR2 YFSETQ. The CDR3 is made up of 16 amino acids. Trimming removed 2 bases from V and 3 bases from J, with 17 bases in between.

This chain uses TRBV15 with TRBJ1-2; D uncertain. The CDR3 has 12 residues. Germline values: CDR1 LNHNV, CDR2 YYDKDF (reference sequence). V lost 2 bases and J lost 8, with 9 bases in between. The CDR3 protein is CATSRPPWGYTF. The CDR3 DNA is TGTGCCACCAGCAGACCTCCTTGGGGCTACACCTTC.

The gene calls are TRBV11-3 and TRBJ2-2; no clear D gene. The CDR3 is 15 residues long. Germline CDR1 is SGHNT and CDR2 is YENEEA. The ends were cut back, 2 bases at V and 6 bases at J, with 13 bases in the middle. The DNA for the CDR3 is TGTGCCAGCAGCTTAAGAGGAGTGGTGCCCGGGGAGCTGTTTTTT. It translates to CASSLRGVVPGELFF.